A selection of T cell receptor beta chains follows, all from one sample in a study of T cells during gluten challenge in celiac disease. TCRdb re-called the single-cell sequencing reads with MiXCR, one entry per CDR3 protein. Of about 310 distinct CDR3 sequences in the sample, 49% were seen once. This material consisted of gluten-specific CD4+ T cells sorted from the duodenum using tetramers, taken at baseline or on day 14 of gluten challenge (not recorded which). The receptors were sampled from a female donor with celiac disease. The CDR3 runs from the conserved cysteine through the conserved F or W. A D gene is named only where the DNA matches it firmly. Size is stated for part of the rows, as once, few or many counts, or as a class when the clone is expanded.

-,-,TRBJ1-5,TRBV24-1,14,CATSDLVGDQPQHF,TGTGCCACCAGTGATTTGGTGGGCGATCAGCCCCAGCATTTT
-,-,TRBJ2-2,TRBV12-3/TRBV12-4,14,CASSLISSSGELFF,TGTGCCAGCAGTTTGATCAGTTCTTCCGGGGAGCTGTTTTTT
-,-,TRBJ2-7,TRBV4-2,13,CASSPYRGGEQYF,TGTGCCAGCAGCCCGTACAGGGGAGGGGAGCAGTACTTC
-,-,TRBJ1-2,TRBV20-1,13,CSATVGTDYGYTF,TGCAGTGCTACAGTAGGGACGGACTATGGCTACACCTTC
TRBD2,-,TRBJ2-1,TRBV4-3,16,CASSHLLAGDYNEQFF,TGCGCCAGCAGCCACCTACTAGCGGGGGACTACAATGAGCAGTTCTTC
-,-,TRBJ1-5,TRBV19,15,CASSSSGIGNQPQHF,TGTGCCAGTAGTAGTTCGGGGATAGGCAATCAGCCCCAGCATTTT
TRBD1,few,TRBJ2-3,TRBV29-1,17,CSVALLVTGDGTDTQYF,TGCAGCGTTGCACTATTAGTTACAGGGGATGGCACAGATACGCAGTATTTT
-,-,TRBJ1-1,TRBV5-1,14,CVSSLVAWDTEAFF,TGCGTCAGCAGCTTGGTTGCTTGGGACACTGAAGCTTTCTTT
-,-,TRBJ2-3,TRBV7-9,15,CASSLYLASTDTQYF,TGTGCCAGCAGCTTATATCTCGCGAGCACAGATACGCAGTATTTT
-,-,TRBJ1-1,TRBV29-1,11,CSVGHGERAFF,TGCAGCGTCGGACATGGGGAGAGAGCTTTCTTT
-,-,TRBJ2-3,TRBV29-1,15,CSVGPTGILTDTQYF,TGCAGCGTCGGACCCACAGGGATTCTCACAGATACGCAGTATTTT
TRBD1,-,TRBJ1-1,TRBV4-2,15,CASSQLGQGETEAFF,TGTGCCAGCAGCCAATTGGGACAGGGTGAGACTGAAGCTTTCTTT
-,hyperexpanded,TRBJ2-5,TRBV4-3,14,CASSGNLYQETQYF,TGCGCCAGCAGCGGAAACCTGTACCAAGAGACCCAGTACTTC
-,few,TRBJ2-5,TRBV7-6,19,CASSFAAQGAEYTQETQYF,TGTGCCAGCAGCTTTGCTGCGCAAGGGGCCGAGTATACCCAAGAGACCCAGTACTTC
TRBD2,-,TRBJ2-1,TRBV14,16,CASSQGLPSGRYEQFF,TGTGCCAGCAGCCAAGGTCTCCCTAGCGGGAGGTATGAGCAGTTCTTC
-,-,TRBJ2-3,TRBV19,15,CASTRVGVGTDTQYF,TGTGCCAGTACCCGGGTGGGGGTAGGCACAGATACGCAGTATTTT
-,large,TRBJ1-3,TRBV18,15,CASSPDTYSGNTIYF,TGTGCCAGCTCACCGGACACCTACTCTGGAAACACCATATATTTT
TRBD1,-,TRBJ1-5,TRBV3-1,15,CASSQGTQGAAPQHF,TGTGCCAGCAGCCAAGGAACGCAGGGGGCGGCGCCCCAGCATTTT
-,-,TRBJ2-5,TRBV7-3,14,CASSFRDFQETQYF,TGTGCCAGCAGCTTCCGGGACTTTCAAGAGACCCAGTACTTC
-,hyperexpanded,TRBJ2-5,TRBV5-4,12,CASSFGSETQYF,TGTGCCAGCAGCTTTGGGTCGGAGACCCAGTACTTC
TRBD1,few,TRBJ2-1,TRBV7-2,15,CASSIRTGGVDEQFF,TGTGCCAGCAGCATACGGACAGGGGGGGTCGATGAGCAGTTCTTC
TRBD1,-,TRBJ1-1,TRBV7-2,15,CASSNWGQGCTEAFF,TGTGCCAGCAGCAATTGGGGACAGGGTTGCACTGAAGCTTTCTTT
-,-,TRBJ2-3,TRBV5-5,15,CASSLVGHITDTQYF,TGTGCCAGCAGCTTGGTCGGACATATCACAGATACGCAGTATTTT
TRBD1,large,TRBJ1-1,TRBV15,15,CATSRERTGDTEAFF,TGTGCCACCAGCAGAGAGAGGACAGGGGACACTGAAGCTTTCTTT
-,once,TRBJ1-6,TRBV7-2,13,CASSRNQDSPLHF,TGTGCCAGCAGCCGGAATCAGGATTCACCCCTCCACTTT
-,-,TRBJ2-2,TRBV19,17,CASSIFALGTNTGELFF,TGTGCCAGTAGTATTTTCGCCCTCGGGACTAACACCGGGGAGCTGTTTTTT
-,hyperexpanded,TRBJ1-5,TRBV24-1,15,CADKLYVEGNQPQHF,TGTGCCGACAAACTGTATGTTGAGGGGAATCAGCCCCAGCATTTT
-,once,TRBJ2-7,TRBV20-1,11,CSASDVSEQYF,TGCAGTGCTAGTGACGTTTCCGAGCAGTACTTC
-,-,TRBJ2-5,TRBV7-6,14,CASSLGFAQETQYF,TGTGCCAGCAGCTTAGGGTTCGCCCAAGAGACCCAGTACTTC
TRBD1,-,TRBJ2-2,TRBV5-6,18,CASSSLTGAIANTGELFF,TGTGCCAGCAGCTCTCTGACAGGGGCGATTGCGAACACCGGGGAGCTGTTTTTT
-,hyperexpanded,TRBJ1-4,TRBV20-1,13,CSASSRGGEKLFF,TGCAGTGCTTCGTCAAGGGGAGGTGAAAAACTGTTTTTT
-,-,TRBJ2-7,TRBV20-1,13,CSASPGTDYEQYF,TGCAGTGCTAGTCCAGGGACGGACTACGAGCAGTACTTC
TRBD2,-,TRBJ2-5,TRBV5-1,18,CASSWGEDIGTSGETQYF,TGCGCCAGCAGCTGGGGTGAAGATATCGGGACTAGCGGTGAGACCCAGTACTTC
-,-,TRBJ2-7,TRBV6-2/TRBV6-3,12,CASNGALGEQYF,TGTGCCTCCAACGGGGCCCTGGGAGAGCAGTACTTC
-,hyperexpanded,TRBJ1-3,TRBV4-2,18,CASSPTGHGMSSGNTIYF,TGTGCCAGCAGCCCGACGGGACATGGAATGAGCTCTGGAAACACCATATATTTT
-,hyperexpanded,TRBJ1-1,TRBV7-3,13,CASSVGQDTEAFF,TGTGCCAGCAGCGTGGGCCAAGACACTGAAGCTTTCTTT
-,few,TRBJ1-1,TRBV5-6,13,CASSSGLYTEAFF,TGTGCCAGCAGTTCAGGGCTCTACACTGAAGCTTTCTTT
-,once,TRBJ2-3,TRBV29-1,15,CSVAVGGGWADTQYF,TGCAGCGTTGCTGTGGGGGGGGGCTGGGCAGATACGCAGTATTTT
-,once,TRBJ2-7,TRBV7-9,14,CASSPGTNTYEQYF,TGTGCCAGCAGCCCCGGGACAAACACCTACGAGCAGTACTTC
-,-,TRBJ1-4,TRBV5-1,14,CASSLGAGEEKLFF,TGCGCCAGCAGCTTAGGGGCCGGTGAAGAAAAACTGTTTTTT
TRBD2,-,TRBJ2-1,TRBV4-3,16,CASSRLLGGGMDEQFF,TGCGCCAGCAGCCGCTTGCTGGGGGGGGGGATGGATGAGCAGTTCTTC
-,-,TRBJ2-3,TRBV19,14,CASSLGLGTDTQYF,TGTGCCAGTAGTCTCGGACTGGGCACAGATACGCAGTATTTT
-,hyperexpanded,TRBJ2-5,TRBV27,14,CASSWRGLQETQYF,TGTGCCAGCAGTTGGAGGGGGCTCCAAGAGACCCAGTACTTC
-,-,TRBJ2-5,TRBV7-2,13,CANSLVGWETQYF,TGTGCCAACAGCTTAGTAGGCTGGGAGACCCAGTACTTC
-,-,TRBJ2-5,TRBV29-1,13,CSVGGAFGETQYF,TGCAGCGTTGGAGGTGCTTTCGGGGAGACCCAGTACTTC
TRBD1,few,TRBJ1-3,TRBV4-2,14,CASSSRQGGNTIYF,TGTGCCAGCAGCTCACGACAGGGGGGAAACACCATATATTTT
-,hyperexpanded,TRBJ2-3,TRBV7-2,16,CASSSRGFVQPDTQYF,TGTGCCAGCAGCTCCCGGGGGTTCGTCCAACCAGATACGCAGTATTTT
TRBD1,few,TRBJ1-1,TRBV7-3,13,CASSVAQGFEAFF,TGTGCCAGCAGCGTCGCACAGGGGTTTGAAGCTTTCTTT
TRBD1,many,TRBJ1-1,TRBV7-3,15,CASSPHTGANTEAFF,TGTGCCAGCAGCCCTCATACAGGGGCGAACACTGAAGCTTTCTTT
-,-,TRBJ2-4,TRBV5-1,14,CASSFGGYGDIQYF,TGCGCCAGCAGCTTCGGAGGATATGGGGACATTCAGTACTTC
TRBD1,-,TRBJ2-7,TRBV29-1,13,CSVEPARGHEQYF,TGCAGCGTTGAACCAGCGAGGGGGCACGAGCAGTACTTC
-,-,TRBJ1-5,TRBV5-5,13,CASSFAAYQPQHF,TGTGCCAGCAGCTTCGCAGCCTATCAGCCCCAGCATTTT
-,many,TRBJ2-1,TRBV7-2,15,CASSLRALDQGEQFF,TGTGCCAGCAGCTTAAGGGCCCTCGACCAAGGCGAGCAGTTCTTC
-,-,TRBJ1-1,TRBV4-2,14,CATARGEGSTEAFF,TGTGCCACCGCAAGGGGGGAGGGGAGCACTGAAGCTTTCTTT
-,-,TRBJ1-3,TRBV4-2,15,CASSLGAGGENTIYF,TGTGCCAGCAGCCTCGGAGCCGGGGGCGAAAACACCATATATTTT